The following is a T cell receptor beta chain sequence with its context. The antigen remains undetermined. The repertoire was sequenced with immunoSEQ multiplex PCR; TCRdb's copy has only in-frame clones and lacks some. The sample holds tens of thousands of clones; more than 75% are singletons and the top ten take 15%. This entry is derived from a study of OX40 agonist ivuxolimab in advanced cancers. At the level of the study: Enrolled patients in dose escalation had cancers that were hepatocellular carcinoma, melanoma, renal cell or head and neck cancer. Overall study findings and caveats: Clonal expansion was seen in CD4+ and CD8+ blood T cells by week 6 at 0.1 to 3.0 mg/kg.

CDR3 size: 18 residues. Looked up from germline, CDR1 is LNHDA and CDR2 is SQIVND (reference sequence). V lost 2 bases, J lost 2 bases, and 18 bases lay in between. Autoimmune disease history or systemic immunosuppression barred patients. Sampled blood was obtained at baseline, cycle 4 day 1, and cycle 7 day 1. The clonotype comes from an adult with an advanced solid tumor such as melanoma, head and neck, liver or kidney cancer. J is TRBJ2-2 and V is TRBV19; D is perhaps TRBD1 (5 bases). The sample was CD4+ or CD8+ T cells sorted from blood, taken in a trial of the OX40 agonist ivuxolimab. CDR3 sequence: CASSIRNLWGANTGELFF. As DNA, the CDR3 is TGTGCCAGTAGTATAAGAAATCTTTGGGGCGCAAACACCGGGGAGCTGTTTTTT.